Below are 18 T cell receptor beta chains sequenced from a single sample in a study of blood T cell repertoires in COVID-19. TCRdb's copy holds only in-frame clones and misses some; the assay was immunoSEQ multiplex PCR. The sample has under 200,000 clones, approximately 82% seen once. Sequencing was carried out using PBMCs or T cells enriched from blood (not recorded which). Receptors were obtained from an older woman with acute COVID-19.

CDR3 sequence reads: CASSEAFRKGAAGELFF. CDR3 in DNA: TGTGCCAGCAGTGAAGCATTTCGGAAGGGGGCGGCCGGGGAGCTGTTTTTT. This chain connects TRBV25-1 to TRBJ2-2; 7 bases are shared with TRBD1. Germline values: CDR1 MGHDK, CDR2 SYGVNS. This CDR3 spans 17 amino acids. V trimming: 2 bases; J trimming: 6 bases; junction bases outside the gene matches: 12.

The rearrangement joins TRBV9 to TRBJ2-5; 9 bases agree with TRBD2. Germline trimming cut 0 bases from V and 0 bases from J; bases unmatched to any gene: 3. CDR3 length equals 16 residues. CDR1 and CDR2 from the germline V gene are SGDLS and YYNGEE. The CDR3 spells CASSVAPSGDQETQYF. The DNA of the CDR3 is TGTGCCAGCAGCGTAGCGCCTAGCGGGGACCAAGAGACCCAGTACTTC. The full variable domain, in which reference TRBV9 and TRBJ2-5 provide the parts outside the CDR3, is DSGVTQTPKHLITATGQRVTLRCSPRSGDLSVYWYQQSLDQGLQFLIQYYNGEERAKGNILERFSAQQFPDLHSELNLSSLELGDSALYFCASSVAPSGDQETQYFGPGTRLLVL.

V is TRBV5-4 and J is TRBJ2-7; TRBD2 agrees at 12 bases. The CDR3 is 16 residues long. From germline, CDR1 is SGHNT and CDR2 YYREEE (reference sequence). V shed 2 bases and J 7 bases; nucleotides not matched to a gene: 10. The CDR3 region is CASSFLAGGPSNEQYF. The CDR3 DNA sequence: TGTGCCAGCAGCTTCCTAGCGGGAGGGCCCTCGAATGAGCAGTACTTC.

This chain connects TRBV6-5 to TRBJ1-4; TRBD1 aligns across 8 bases. The CDR3 extends over 15 amino acids. The V and J ends lost 6 bases and 8 bases, in that order; junction bases with no gene match: 11. Germline V lookup: CDR1 MNHEY, CDR2 SVGAGI. CDR3: CASRGTGLTNEKLFF. In DNA form, the CDR3 reads TGTGCCAGCAGGGGGACAGGCTTGACGAACGAAAAACTGTTTTTT.

Here the CDR3 reads CASRTTGLNTEAFF. The CDR3, as DNA: TGCGCCAGCAGGACGACAGGGTTGAACACTGAAGCTTTCTTT. The chain carries TRBV5-1 and TRBJ1-1; 7 nucleotides match TRBD1. The CDR3 is made up of 14 amino acids. V lost 5 bases and J lost 0; bases outside the gene matches: 4. Germline CDR1 reads SGHRS; CDR2 reads YFSETQ.

This sequence joins TRBV20-1 and TRBJ2-7; TRBD2 might be the D (5 bases). This CDR3 has 11 amino acids. Germline V CDR1 and CDR2: DFQATT, SNEGSKA (reference sequence). Trimming pared 2 bases from V and 4 bases from J, leaving 6 bases between. CDR3 sequence: CSARRGYEQYV. CDR3 bases: TGCAGTGCTAGACGGGGATACGAGCAGTACGTC.

This clone was counted once. Here the CDR3 DNA reads TGTGCCAGCAGCTTAGATCGGTGGGACAGGGGGCTGGGGAACACTGAAGCTTTCTTT. As protein: CASSLDRWDRGLGNTEAFF. This chain joins TRBV7-2 and TRBJ1-1, with TRBD1 matching 12 bases. The CDR3 spans 19 residues. The junction had 10 bases not matched to a gene; V was cut back by 1 base and J by 1 base. Germline values: CDR1 SGHTA, CDR2 FQGNSA. Full variable domain (missing parts from reference TRBV7-2 and TRBJ1-1): GAGVSQSPSNKVTEKGKDVELRCDPISGHTALYWYRQSLGQGLEFLIYFQGNSAPDKSGLPSDRFSAERTGGSVSTLTIQRTQQEDSAVYLCASSLDRWDRGLGNTEAFFGQGTRLTVV.

This clone was counted a few times. The chain employs TRBV15 and TRBJ2-3; 11 nucleotides line up with TRBD1. V trimming: 1 base; J trimming: 7 bases; junction bases outside the gene matches: 4. Germline assignment: CDR1 LNHNV and CDR2 YYDKDF (reference sequence). The CDR3 covers 15 residues. The CDR3 DNA follows: TGTGCCACCAGCAGAGTCGGGACAGGGGGAAATACGCAGTATTTT. Amino acid sequence: CATSRVGTGGNTQYF.

This chain joins TRBV12-3 or TRBV12-4 and TRBJ2-4; possibly TRBD1 for D (6 bases). The germline V and J ends were trimmed by 6 bases and 9 bases, with 15 bases remaining between them. This CDR3 is 13 amino acids long. The CDR3 nucleotides are TGTGCCAGCAGGGGGACAACCCTAGGCATTCAGTACTTC. This translates into CASRGTTLGIQYF.

V usage is TRBV9 and J usage is TRBJ2-1; 7 bases agree with TRBD2. The CDR3 is made up of 16 amino acids. V was pared by 4 bases and J by 2 bases, with 9 bases of the junction left unmatched. The V gene's germline CDR1 is SGDLS and CDR2 YYNGEE. CDR3 DNA sequence: TGTGCCAGCAGCCCCCGGGGGGATAACGCCTACAATGAGCAGTTCTTC. It is translated as CASSPRGDNAYNEQFF.

The rearrangement links TRBV29-1 to TRBJ2-5; a possible D gene is TRBD1 (5 bases). Per germline, CDR1 SQVTM and CDR2 ANQGSEA. This CDR3 region has 11 residues. Trimming left V 6 bases short and J 4 bases short, with 9 bases between. CDR3 coding DNA: TGCAGCGTGCCACAGGCAGAGACCCAGTACTTC. It encodes CSVPQAETQYF.

In nucleotides, the CDR3 is TGCAGCGGGACTAGCGGGAGGTACAATGAGCAGTTCTTC. Amino acid sequence: CSGTSGRYNEQFF. The V gene is TRBV29-1, the J gene TRBJ2-1; 14 bases agree with TRBD2. The germline CDR1 and CDR2 sequences are SQVTM and ANQGSEA. The CDR3 contains 13 residues. Trimming took 7 bases from V and 4 from J; bases not matched to a gene: 0.

The table lists this clone with a count of one. This chain uses TRBV7-2 with TRBJ1-5, with D possibly matching TRBD1 (6 bases). Germline loops: CDR1 SGHTA, CDR2 FQGNSA. V lost 4 bases, J lost 5 bases, and 12 bases lay in between. This CDR3 has 14 residues. The CDR3 is CASSSYRADQPQHF. Written as DNA, the CDR3 is TGTGCCAGCAGCTCCTACAGGGCTGATCAGCCCCAGCATTTT.

V gene TRBV29-1 combines with J gene TRBJ1-1, with no clear D. CDR1 is SQVTM and CDR2 is ANQGSEA in the germline V gene. The CDR3 spans 16 residues. Trimming shortened V by 0 bases and J by 1 base, and 15 bases separated the two germline ends. The CDR3 DNA follows: TGCAGCGTTGAAGATTCCTGGGGAGCGCGGAACACTGAAGCTTTCTTT. Encoded protein: CSVEDSWGARNTEAFF.

The genes are TRBV28 and TRBJ1-2, with a tentative D call TRBD1 (5 bases). The CDR3 totals 11 residues. The V end was cut by 5 bases, the J end by 7 bases, with 8 bases between. Per germline, CDR1 MDHEN and CDR2 SYDVKM. CDR3 residues: CASSLRVGYTF. DNA for the CDR3: TGTGCCAGCAGTCTCAGGGTTGGCTACACCTTC.

In its sample, this clone was seen once. The V call is TRBV4-2, the J call TRBJ2-7; D perhaps matches TRBD2 (5 bases). The length of the CDR3 is 14 residues. The ends were cut back, 0 bases at V and 4 bases at J, with 10 bases in the middle. Germline V gene data show CDR1 as LGHNA and CDR2 as YNFKEQ. CDR3 region: CASSQDPPGYEQYF. In DNA, the CDR3 is TGTGCCAGCAGCCAAGATCCCCCGGGATACGAGCAGTACTTC.

This clone was recorded only once. J is TRBJ2-7 and V is TRBV4-3, with 11 bases fitting TRBD1. Trimming took 4 bases from V and 2 from J; bases not matched to a gene: 7. From germline, CDR1 is LGHNA and CDR2 YSLEER. The CDR3 sequence is 16 residues long. Here the CDR3 DNA reads TGCGCCAGCAGCCCGCGGACAGGGGGCATCGCCTACGAGCAGTACGTC. The encoded protein is CASSPRTGGIAYEQYV.

This clone has a single count. The chain links TRBV9 to TRBJ1-4, with 10 bases matching TRBD1. Germline lookup yields CDR1 SGDLS and CDR2 YYNGEE. The CDR3 sequence is 15 residues long. The trim removed 4 bases at V and 4 bases at J, leaving 4 bases unmatched. CDR3: CASSTRDRGNEKLFF. Here the CDR3 DNA reads TGTGCCAGCAGCACCCGGGACAGGGGTAATGAAAAACTGTTTTTT.